Shown below are 20 T cell receptor beta chains from a single sample sequenced in a study of blood T cell repertoires in COVID-19. Sequencing used immunoSEQ multiplex PCR; TCRdb keeps in-frame clones, though not all of them. The data contain some 420,000 clones, over 75% of them singletons. Sequencing was performed on PBMCs or T cells enriched from blood (not recorded which). The receptors were gathered from a young man who had recovered from COVID-19.

The chain carries TRBV7-2 and TRBJ2-3, with 9 positions matching TRBD1. This CDR3 contains 16 residues. CDR1 is SGHTA and CDR2 is FQGNSA in the germline V gene. V was clipped by 1 base and J by 5 bases; unmatched bases: 7. The CDR3 protein is CASSLGIGQGQDTQYF. The CDR3 DNA is TGTGCCAGCAGCTTAGGCATAGGACAGGGGCAAGATACGCAGTATTTT.

This sequence joins TRBV27 and TRBJ2-1; TRBD2 aligns across 11 bases. The CDR3 has 18 amino acids. Germline V gene lookup returns CDR1 MNHEY and CDR2 SMNVEV (reference sequence). V shed 8 bases and J 1 base; nucleotides not matched to a gene: 13. The CDR3: CASRGASGRTGSYNEQFF. CDR3 nucleotides: TGTGCCAGCCGGGGGGCTAGCGGGAGGACCGGGTCCTACAATGAGCAGTTCTTC.

The chain is built from TRBV27 and TRBJ2-5; TRBD2 is a possible D gene (5 bases). The germline V gene encodes CDR1 MNHEY and CDR2 SMNVEV (reference sequence). Trimming pared 2 bases from V and 5 bases from J, leaving 15 bases between. The CDR3 totals 15 residues. The CDR3 sequence: CASSLGALAYETQYF. The CDR3 region has the DNA TGTGCCAGCAGTTTAGGAGCTTTAGCGTACGAGACCCAGTACTTC.

V gene TRBV24-1 combines with J gene TRBJ2-2; 9 positions match TRBD2. V trimming: 0 bases; J trimming: 2 bases; junction bases outside the gene matches: 3. CDR3 length equals 17 residues. Germline loops: CDR1 KGHDR, CDR2 SFDVKD. The CDR3 sequence is CATSDLGLAGNTGELFF. CDR3 coding DNA: TGTGCCACCAGTGATTTGGGCCTAGCGGGAAACACCGGGGAGCTGTTTTTT.

In DNA form, the CDR3 reads TGCGCCAGCAGCCAACCTGGACAGGGGAAGAATGGCTACACCTTC. Translated: CASSQPGQGKNGYTF. The V gene is TRBV5-1, the J gene TRBJ1-2; 9 nucleotides match TRBD1. With V trimmed by 4 bases and J by 6 bases, 10 bases remained unmatched. The CDR3 is made up of 15 amino acids. In germline, CDR1 is SGHRS, CDR2 YFSETQ.

The V call is TRBV19, the J call TRBJ2-1; TRBD2 aligns across 13 bases. V gave up 5 bases and J gave up 0 bases; unmatched junction bases: 4. CDR3 length equals 17 residues. Germline CDR1 is LNHDA and CDR2 is SQIVND (reference sequence). CDR3 residues: CASSLRTSGSSYNEQFF. CDR3 DNA: TGTGCCAGTAGTCTCCGGACTAGCGGGAGCTCCTACAATGAGCAGTTCTTC.

The CDR3 bases are TGCGCCAGCAGCGTCTACGGGACTGACAATTCACCCCTCCACTTT. It is translated as CASSVYGTDNSPLHF. The rearrangement links TRBV5-1 to TRBJ1-6; possible D gene TRBD1, 5 bases. CDR1 and CDR2 (germline): SGHRS, YFSETQ. Trimming cost V 4 bases and J 7 bases, with 15 bases left between them. The CDR3 is 15 residues long.

The rearrangement uses TRBV5-1 and TRBJ1-1, with a tentative D call TRBD1 (5 bases). V was clipped by 1 base and J by 0 bases, with 19 bases between them. The germline gives CDR1 SGHRS, CDR2 YFSETQ. This CDR3 region has 18 residues. In DNA form, the CDR3 reads TGCGCCAGCAGCTTGTTCTACCCCGGGGGGAGTATGAACACTGAAGCTTTCTTT. Residues: CASSLFYPGGSMNTEAFF.

The V and J genes are TRBV5-4 and TRBJ2-7; maybe TRBD2 (5 bases). Germline values: CDR1 SGHNT, CDR2 YYREEE (reference sequence). The V end lost 4 bases, the J end lost 6 bases, and 17 bases lay between the germline ends. The CDR3 has 14 residues. The CDR3 region is CASSPSAGGTEQYF. DNA of the CDR3: TGTGCCAGCAGCCCATCCGCGGGCGGCACCGAGCAGTACTTC. Combining the CDR3 with reference TRBV5-4 and TRBJ2-7 gives the whole variable domain ETGVTQSPTHLIKTRGQQVTLRCSSQSGHNTVSWYQQALGQGPQFIFQYYREEENGRGNFPPRFSGLQFPNYSSELNVNALELDDSALYLCASSPSAGGTEQYFGPGTRLTVT.

The chain joins TRBV6-1 to TRBJ2-2, with D possibly TRBD2 on 6 matching bases. Germline V gene sequence: CDR1 MNHNS, CDR2 SASEGT. Trimming removed 2 bases at V and 3 bases at J, with 13 bases between. This CDR3 region has 16 residues. CDR3 bases: TGTGCCAGCAGTGAACCGTCTAGCGTAGACACCGGGGAGCTGTTTTTT. This sequence encodes CASSEPSSVDTGELFF.

This clone was picked up one time. V usage is TRBV2 and J usage is TRBJ2-4, with TRBD2 matching over 10 bases. The CDR3 is made up of 16 amino acids. Germline-derived CDR1 and CDR2 are SNHLY and FYNNEI. Trimming took 5 bases from V and 1 from J; bases not matched to a gene: 5. CDR3 sequence: CASSLSGRAAKNIQYF. CDR3 sequence (DNA): TGTGCCAGCAGTCTAAGCGGGAGGGCGGCCAAAAACATTCAGTACTTC.

The chain joins TRBV27 to TRBJ2-6; maybe TRBD1 (5 bases). The germline gives CDR1 MNHEY, CDR2 SMNVEV (reference sequence). The CDR3 covers 15 residues. Trimming left V 2 bases short and J 4 bases short, with 9 bases between. Here the CDR3 reads CASSLQGEGANVLTF. The CDR3 nucleotides are TGTGCCAGCAGTTTACAAGGGGAAGGGGCCAACGTCCTGACTTTC.

This clone appeared once. This chain links TRBV12-5 with TRBJ2-3; D not certain. V was pared by 0 bases and J by 8 bases, with 9 bases between. There are 13 residues in the CDR3. The germline gives CDR1 LGHNT, CDR2 FRNRAP. The chain's CDR3 is CASGLVLSITQYF. The CDR3 DNA reads as TGTGCTAGTGGTTTGGTACTATCGATTACGCAGTATTTT.

This chain uses TRBV9 with TRBJ1-2, with a weak D call TRBD1 (6 bases). The V end was cut by 4 bases, the J end by 1 base, with 11 bases between. Germline V gives CDR1 SGDLS, CDR2 YYNGEE. This CDR3 is 14 amino acids long. In DNA form, the CDR3 reads TGTGCCAGCAGCCCCGGACAGCTTAACTATGGCTACACCTTC. Its protein is CASSPGQLNYGYTF.

This clone was seen just once. The chain employs TRBV5-1 and TRBJ2-1; 12 bases match TRBD1. In germline, CDR1 is SGHRS, CDR2 YFSETQ. The CDR3 totals 17 residues. Losses at the gene ends were 4 bases for V and 4 bases for J; bases not matched to a gene: 9. CDR3 nucleotide sequence: TGCGCCAGCAGCACGGGGACAGGGGGCGCGTCTTACAATGAGCAGTTCTTC. Encoded protein: CASSTGTGGASYNEQFF.

This clone has a single count. The chain combines TRBV5-1 with TRBJ2-7, with 10 bases lining up with TRBD1. Germline lookup yields CDR1 SGHRS and CDR2 YFSETQ. Losses at the gene ends were 0 bases for V and 3 bases for J; bases not matched to a gene: 3. The CDR3 runs to 15 residues. CDR3 nucleotides: TGCGCCAGCAGCTTGGAGGACAGGGGGATCTACGAGCAGTACTTC. Its translation: CASSLEDRGIYEQYF.

This clone came up once. This chain uses TRBV7-9 with TRBJ1-4; TRBD1 aligns across 9 bases. From germline, CDR1 is SEHNR and CDR2 FQNEAQ (reference sequence). The CDR3 covers 15 residues. V was pared by 5 bases and J by 7 bases, with 8 bases of the junction left unmatched. CDR3 region: CASSLPPTGGEKLFF. For the CDR3, the DNA is TGTGCCAGCAGCCTCCCGCCGACAGGGGGTGAAAAACTGTTTTTT.

The J gene is TRBJ2-2, the V gene TRBV7-9; D gene unclear. Germline lookup yields CDR1 SEHNR and CDR2 FQNEAQ (reference sequence). The CDR3 runs 13 residues. The V gene lost 4 bases and the J gene lost 5 bases, with 8 bases spanning the gap. CDR3 in amino acids: CASSSGGTGELFF. In DNA form, the CDR3 reads TGTGCCAGCAGCTCCGGCGGTACCGGGGAGCTGTTTTTT.

This clone was detected a few times. The chain is built from TRBV7-8 and TRBJ2-7; TRBD2 agrees at 8 bases. Germline loops: CDR1 SGHVS, CDR2 FQNEAQ. The J segment lost 6 bases and the V segment lost 4 bases, leaving 8 bases of the junction unmatched. The CDR3 runs to 14 residues. CDR3 residues: CASSSFSGIGEQYF. For the CDR3, the DNA is TGTGCCAGCAGCTCTTTTAGCGGGATTGGCGAGCAGTACTTC.

This chain connects TRBV5-4 to TRBJ1-2; 7 nucleotides agree with TRBD1. This CDR3 has 16 amino acids. J gave up 1 base and V 2 bases, and 8 bases lay outside the gene matches. Germline CDR1 and CDR2: SGHNT and YYREEE (reference sequence). This CDR3 reads CASSLKGQRLNYGYTF. DNA for the CDR3: TGTGCCAGCAGCTTAAAGGGACAGAGACTTAACTATGGCTACACCTTC.